The source of this T cell receptor beta chain is a study of T-cell memory formation after mild COVID-19. Concerning this clonotype: The antigen remains undetermined.

Trimming cost V 0 bases and J 7 bases, with 16 bases left between them. This CDR3 region has 15 residues. CDR1 and CDR2 from the germline V gene are SQVTM and ANQGSEA. Constant-segment primers and 5'RACE yielded cDNA libraries for TCR alpha and TCR beta, each carrying sample barcodes and UMIs. TCRdb reprocessed the 5' RACE reads with MiXCR, giving one entry per CDR3 protein. Of about 310,000 distinct CDR3 sequences in the sample, approximately 19% were seen once. Study-wide findings and caveats: Confirmation was lacking for SARS-CoV-2 specificity of second-wave clones that peaked on day 37. Pre-infection memory already had some responding clones, implying cross-reactive memory joined.

Sequenced sample: PBMCs or a T cell subset sorted from them (not recorded which). This sequence was found in a man younger than 35 who had mild COVID-19 (a few samples of this study predate the infection). Cell type and time point are not known. This chain joins TRBV29-1 and TRBJ2-1, with a possible D match to TRBD2 (6 bases). The CDR3 DNA follows: TGCAGCGTTGAAGATTATGGGGCCGGGGGTAATGAGCAGTTCTTC. This sequence encodes CSVEDYGAGGNEQFF.